The entry below gives a single T cell receptor (delta chain) sequence along with its context. This clone is assessed as hyperexpanded (1% or more). The specificity of this receptor is unknown. Qualities for individual bases were not recorded, and no much larger clone is one base off. The CDR3 measures 16 amino acids from cysteine to phenylalanine. Here the CDR3 DNA is all that survives: 48 bases in frame from base 1. Trimmed from V: 4 bases; trimmed from J: 1 base; junction bases lacking a gene match: 9. CDR1 TSWWSYY and CDR2 QGS are derived from the germline V gene. The same treatment, consisting of spiramycin and/or pyrimethamine plus sulfadiazine plus folinic acid, was given to mothers of infected and uninfected infants alike. Every infant, whether infected or uninfected, was delivered at term after more than 37 weeks of gestation. About 0.96 mL of blood was processed into PBMCs by Lymphoprep gradient centrifugation, after which the PBMCs were cryopreserved in liquid nitrogen and shipped to Belgium. After thawing, the PBMCs were labeled with Zombie NIR viability dye and stained with antibodies against CD3, TCR gammadelta, Vgamma9 and Vdelta2. Sorting of CD3+ TCRgammadelta+ T cells was performed on a FACSAria III, with a mean purity of 98%. The RNeasy Micro Kit was used to isolate RNA from approximately 9,500 sorted gammadelta T cells per sample. The study infants had mothers who were enrolled with primary T. gondii infection during pregnancy. Peripheral blood samples from the infants were taken at an outpatient microbiology and virology center in Pavia, Italy.

cDNA was generated in one tube by template-switch reverse transcription with TRGC- and TRDC-specific primers, using SuperScript II. The TRGC primer was designed to bind both the TRGC1 and TRGC2 constant genes. TRG and TRD amplification used the KAPA Real-Time Library Amplification Kit, with AMPure XP bead purification between steps. Illumina sequencing adapters were added by index PCR using the Nextera XT Index Kit. TRG and TRD amplicons were sequenced on an Illumina MiSeq with the V2 300 kit, giving 150 bp paired-end reads. The published analysis was carried out like this. Before further analysis, read quality was checked using FastQC version 0.11.8. Reads were aligned against the TRG or TRD reference genes from GenBank, and CDR3 sequences were constructed using MiXCR version 3.0.3. Default MiXCR settings were used with one exception: TRDD gene segments were assembled from 3 consecutive nucleotides instead of 5. N additions, CDR3 length, J segment length and clonotype sharing between samples were computed with VDJtools version 1.2.1. CDR3 sequences that were out of frame or contained stop codons were removed from the analysis. Infant repertoires were compared for overlap with previously published fetal, cord blood and adult blood Vgamma9Vdelta2 repertoires. With CATT, TCRdb called clones again from the public reads; duplicate DNA rows were later joined. TCRdb's processing, not the authors', yielded these V and J calls. This sample has about 420 delta-chain clones in its table, and over 40% of those were observed once. The top ten hold approximately 51% of the sample.

This record comes from a study of Vγ9Vδ2 T cells in congenital toxoplasmosis (dated by TCRdb to the early 2020s). In the study overall: To diagnose congenital toxoplasmosis, IgG, IgM and IgA serology, Western blot and an in-house interferon-gamma release assay were used. Repertoire sequencing was done on samples from infants at 2 months after birth and at 1 year of age. TCR sequencing was performed on roughly 5 infected and about 11 uninfected infants at 2 months and on 3 infected and 4 uninfected infants at 1 year. Gamma and delta chain CDR3 repertoires of sorted blood gammadelta T cells were compared between congenitally T. gondii-infected and uninfected infants.

General conclusions and limits of the study: Germline-encoded fetal-type TRDV2 CDR3 sequences seemed to be more prevalent in infected than in uninfected approximately 2-month-old infants, with an in utero expansion footprint being suggested. Compared with uninfected infants, infected infants at 2 months appeared to have fewer N additions in their TRGV9 and TRDV2 CDR3s, and this was especially true for TRDV2-TRDJ1 sequences. The repertoire differences between infected and uninfected infants were less clear at 1 year of age than at 2 months. Both infected and uninfected infants showed high prevalence of a public TRGV9 clonotype. Two months was the earliest age with enough suitable sample material for TCR repertoire analysis, so newborn repertoires were not sequenced.

This TCR was sampled from a child younger than 10 born to a mother with Toxoplasma gondii infection during pregnancy, either congenitally infected or uninfected (not recorded which). The sequence links TRDV1 to TRDJ1; 7 bases in the junction line up with TRDD3. The sequencing input was gamma-delta T cells from blood. CDR3 protein: CALGVDGGAITDKLIF. The DNA sequence reads TGTGCTCTTGGGGTCGATGGGGGAGCAATCACCGATAAACTCATCTTT.